This T cell receptor beta chain stems from a study of stem cell transplantation in POMP-related autoinflammatory disease (dated by TCRdb to 2020 to 2023). Broadly, across the study: The study hypothesis was that defective thymoproteasomes impair MHC class I-dependent CD8+ T-cell differentiation and positive selection, which skews the TRB repertoire. Before transplant, patients showed CD4+ naive T-cell skewing, low CD8+ T-cell proportions, and reduced T-cell cytokine secretion. High-throughput TRB sequencing assessed how POMP deficiency affects T-cell receptor beta repertoire diversity and CDR3 characteristics. Overall study outcomes, separate from this receptor: A restricted number of unique TRB V-J gene pairings was observed in PRAID patients. Statistical significance for the trend toward lower diversity and increased clonality in PRAID patients was reached only for regulatory T cells. Across all analyzed T-cell subsets, PRAID patients showed a trend toward higher clonality and lower TRB diversity.

Comment on this clone: Its antigen is not yet known. The sample holds no much larger clone one base away, and base qualities are not on file.

The V end loses 6 bases and the J end loses 0 bases, and a stretch of 15 bases separates them. The CDR3 numbers 15 residues from cysteine through phenylalanine. Of the read, only the CDR3 DNA is kept; its 45 bases are in frame from base 1. The germline V gene gives CDR1 as MNHEY and CDR2 as SVGAGI. The library was made by the immunoSEQ multiplex PCR assay. The study's own analysis went as follows. Repertoire diversity was quantified with Shannon entropy, accounting for clonal size distribution. Clonotype distribution inequality was measured with the Gini-Simpson index (Simpson_1-D). This immuneACCESS table, as held by TCRdb, lists in-frame sequences with V and J called but not all clones. Of the missing ones, under half trace to an unresolved V gene in checked studies; the others have no known cause. Clone size and V and J calls were adopted from that table, with D and trimming inferred from the DNA. The sample table shows more than 20,000 clones, and 75% to 85% are seen once. The ten top clones hold approximately 2.4% of the sample.

The meaning of the sample's time point label: before hematopoietic stem cell transplant. PRAID featured prominent immunodeficiency alongside autoinflammation. T-cell subsets (conventional T cells, CD8+ T cells, regulatory T cells, T follicular helper cells) were sorted before TRB sequencing. This TCR was recovered from a human donor with POMP-related autoinflammation and immune dysregulation (PRAID). This sequence uses TRBV6-5 and TRBJ2-7, with TRBD2 perhaps the D gene, on 6 matching bases. Sequenced here: CD4+ T cells from PBMCs, sampled before stem cell transplantation. The sequenced DNA is TGTGCCAGCAGCCGGACCGGGACTGGCTCCTACGAGCAGTACTTC. This sequence encodes CASSRTGTGSYEQYF.